This T cell receptor (beta chain) was profiled in a study of T cells in Graves' hyperthyroidism and ophthalmopathy. The CDR3 runs to 15 residues. Germline CDR1 DFQATT, CDR2 SNEGSKA (reference sequence). Deletions cut 6 bases from V and 7 bases from J, with 19 bases between. RNA transcripts were the template for amplifying TCR beta CDR3 regions. An initial round of RT-PCR targeting the TCR CDR3 relied on the HTBI primer set. TCRdb ran MiXCR on the multiplex PCR reads and lists one entry per CDR3 protein. Here the sample spans 530,000 or so distinct CDR3 sequences, over 15% being singletons. The V gene is TRBV20-1, the J gene TRBJ1-6; possibly TRBD1 for D (5 bases). The sequence derives from a young woman with Graves' ophthalmopathy. The specimen sequenced was blood. CDR3 sequence reads: CSAMGGNAQNSPLHF. The CDR3 nucleotides read TGCAGTGCCATGGGGGGGAATGCTCAAAATTCACCCCTCCACTTT.